The 27 T cell receptor beta chains below all came from one sample that was sequenced in a study of cytomegalovirus exposure and HLA in healthy donors. PCR used 60 Vbeta primers and 13 Jbeta primers. Repertoires were generated with immunoSEQ multiplex PCR, while TCRdb's copy carries only in-frame clones and drops some. The sample includes over 150,000 clones, approximately 79% of them seen just once. Sequencing was done on a sample of PBMCs. The receptor set was obtained from a middle-aged man in good health and CMV-seronegative.

This rearrangement joins TRBV27 to TRBJ2-1; TRBD2 is a possible D gene (6 bases). The CDR3 totals 14 residues. CDR1 is MNHEY and CDR2 is SMNVEV in the germline V gene (reference sequence). V lost 4 bases and J lost 0, with 7 bases in between. CDR3 sequence: CASSSLASYNEQFF. The DNA of the CDR3 is TGTGCCAGCAGTTCACTAGCCTCCTACAATGAGCAGTTCTTC.

This chain connects TRBV25-1 to TRBJ2-2, with 7 bases identical to TRBD1. The CDR3 is 15 amino acids. Germline V lookup: CDR1 MGHDK, CDR2 SYGVNS. Unmatched junction bases numbered 1, after V lost 2 bases and J lost 1 base. CDR3 in DNA: TGTGCCAGCAGTGAACGGACAGGGAACACCGGGGAGCTGTTTTTT. Residues: CASSERTGNTGELFF.

The V call is TRBV6-4, the J call TRBJ2-7, with a weak D call TRBD2 (6 bases). The CDR3 has 16 residues. V lost 0 bases to trimming and J lost 2 bases, with 14 bases between them. Germline loops: CDR1 MRHNA, CDR2 SNTAGT. CDR3 sequence: CASSDSGRRDPYEQYF. The CDR3 nucleotides are TGTGCCAGCAGTGACTCAGGCAGGAGGGACCCCTACGAGCAGTACTTC.

The CDR3 DNA reads TGCGCCAGCAGGATTGGAGACAGTATCTCTGGAAACACCATATATTTT. Translating gives CASRIGDSISGNTIYF. This chain joins TRBV5-1 and TRBJ1-3, with TRBD1 as a possible D gene (5 bases). The CDR3 spans 16 residues. Germline assignment: CDR1 SGHRS and CDR2 YFSETQ. Trimming shortened V by 5 bases and J by 0 bases, and 15 bases separated the two germline ends.

This clone occurred once. The genes are TRBV5-1 and TRBJ2-2, with TRBD1 matching 7 bases. The ends lost 2 bases at V and 8 bases at J; junction bases unmatched: 9. Germline values: CDR1 SGHRS, CDR2 YFSETQ. The CDR3 covers 15 residues. The CDR3 here is CASSFSTGQSGELFF. The CDR3 nucleotides read TGCGCCAGCAGCTTTTCCACGGGACAGTCAGGGGAGCTGTTTTTT.

The chain combines TRBV10-3 with TRBJ2-7, with TRBD1 matching 11 bases. The CDR3 contains 14 residues. Germline CDR1 reads ENHRY; CDR2 reads SYGVKD. V lost 10 bases to trimming and J lost 5 bases; unmatched junction nucleotides: 10. The CDR3 sequence: CATRGTGGLDEQYF. The CDR3 bases are TGTGCCACCAGGGGGACAGGGGGGCTCGACGAGCAGTACTTC.

Only a few counts were recorded for this clone. The chain combines TRBV10-3 with TRBJ1-1; D perhaps matches TRBD1 (6 bases). The length of the CDR3 is 14 residues. Germline V gives CDR1 ENHRY, CDR2 SYGVKD. Trimming took 10 bases from V and 0 from J, leaving 15 bases between them. CDR3 in amino acids: CATLSGQLNTEAFF. The DNA of the CDR3 is TGTGCCACCCTATCCGGACAGTTGAACACTGAAGCTTTCTTT.

V usage is TRBV5-1 and J usage is TRBJ2-5; 7 positions match TRBD2. Germline-derived CDR1 and CDR2 are SGHRS and YFSETQ. The CDR3 is made up of 14 amino acids. Trimming removed 2 bases from V and 5 bases from J; junction bases left unmatched: 6. DNA for the CDR3: TGCGCCAGCAGCTTCGCGGGGGTGGGGGAGACCCAGTACTTC. Translated, it gives CASSFAGVGETQYF.

This sequence joins TRBV6-6 and TRBJ1-5, with 9 bases that match TRBD1. The V gene's germline CDR1 is MNHNY and CDR2 SVGAGI (reference sequence). The J segment lost 3 bases and the V segment lost 5 bases, leaving 5 bases of the junction unmatched. The CDR3 is 15 amino acids. The CDR3 here is CASSMTGGTNQPQHF. In DNA form, the CDR3 reads TGTGCCAGCAGTATGACAGGGGGTACCAATCAGCCCCAGCATTTT.

The gene calls are TRBV5-6 and TRBJ2-7; no clear D. The germline V gene has CDR1 SGHDT and CDR2 YYEEEE. CDR3 length: 13 residues. Trimming shortened V by 5 bases and J by 3 bases, and 12 bases separated the two germline ends. DNA for the CDR3: TGTGCCAGCAGGTCATCTTACAACTACGAGCAGTACTTC. This translates into CASRSSYNYEQYF.

The chain joins TRBV2 to TRBJ2-3; D is perhaps TRBD1 (6 bases). Per germline, CDR1 SNHLY and CDR2 FYNNEI. V lost 3 bases and J lost 0, with 10 bases in between. The CDR3 runs to 15 residues. CDR3 protein: CASSEYRVSTDTQYF. CDR3 DNA sequence: TGTGCCAGCAGTGAGTACAGGGTGAGCACAGATACGCAGTATTTT.

The genes are TRBV5-1 and TRBJ2-1; 9 bases are shared with TRBD2. The germline V gene encodes CDR1 SGHRS and CDR2 YFSETQ. V dropped 3 bases and J dropped 4; count of bases not matched to a gene: 5. This CDR3 is 15 amino acids long. The CDR3 DNA is TGCGCCAGCAGCTGGGGACTAGCAGGTTACAATGAGCAGTTCTTC. Translated: CASSWGLAGYNEQFF.

This clone was observed a handful of times. This chain connects TRBV29-1 to TRBJ1-1, with 7 positions matching TRBD1. The germline CDR1 and CDR2 sequences are SQVTM and ANQGSEA. The trim removed 7 bases at V and 5 bases at J, leaving 7 bases unmatched. This CDR3 comprises 12 residues. In DNA form, the CDR3 reads TGCAGCGCCGAAAGGGGACAGACTGAAGCTTTCTTT. Translating gives CSAERGQTEAFF.

This clone was recorded only once. The genes are TRBV4-2 and TRBJ2-6, with D uncertain. There are 15 residues in the CDR3. CDR1 and CDR2 (germline): LGHNA, YNFKEQ. V dropped 0 bases and J dropped 1 base, with 4 bases sitting between them. Written as DNA, the CDR3 is TGTGCCAGCAGCCAAGATATTTCTGGGGCCAACGTCCTGACTTTC. This codes for CASSQDISGANVLTF.

The V call is TRBV5-1, the J call TRBJ2-2; D unresolved. The V end was cut by 6 bases, the J end by 4 bases, with 13 bases between. Germline-derived CDR1 and CDR2 are SGHRS and YFSETQ. The CDR3 is made up of 14 amino acids. CDR3 in amino acids: CASKENSGTGELFF. In DNA form, the CDR3 reads TGCGCCAGCAAAGAGAACTCGGGCACCGGGGAGCTGTTTTTT.

The CDR3 sequence is CAWSVPTLSGGGHNEQFF. The CDR3 coding sequence is TGTGCCTGGAGTGTACCGACCCTGAGCGGGGGGGGCCACAATGAGCAGTTCTTC. This chain links TRBV30 with TRBJ2-1, with 10 nucleotides matching TRBD2. The CDR3 has 18 residues. CDR1 and CDR2 from the germline V gene are GTSNPN and SVGIG (reference sequence). V was pared by 0 bases and J by 5 bases, with 13 bases of the junction left unmatched.

J is TRBJ2-5 and V is TRBV30, with 8 bases matching TRBD1. The CDR3 is 17 amino acids. In germline, CDR1 is GTSNPN, CDR2 SVGIG (reference sequence). The V segment lost 0 bases and the J segment 4 bases; nucleotides outside the gene matches: 13. Here the CDR3 reads CAWSVLGQGVLLETQYF. The CDR3 DNA reads as TGTGCCTGGAGTGTACTTGGACAGGGCGTTTTATTAGAGACCCAGTACTTC.

The chain carries TRBV7-9 and TRBJ2-7, with D tentatively TRBD1 (6 bases). Trimming took 4 bases from V and 3 from J, leaving 7 bases between them. The CDR3 has 12 amino acids. The germline gives CDR1 SEHNR, CDR2 FQNEAQ (reference sequence). This chain's CDR3 is CASSSQGYEQYF. As DNA, the CDR3 is TGTGCCAGCAGCTCACAGGGCTACGAGCAGTACTTC.

The sample holds a few counts of this clone. The chain links TRBV18 to TRBJ2-1, with 8 bases identical to TRBD2. The ends lost 0 bases at V and 5 bases at J; junction bases unmatched: 3. The length of the CDR3 is 15 residues. Germline V CDR1 and CDR2: KGHSH, LQKENI. CDR3: CASSPPGSGDNEQFF. CDR3 coding DNA: TGTGCCAGCTCACCACCAGGTAGCGGGGACAATGAGCAGTTCTTC.

V usage is TRBV7-8 and J usage is TRBJ1-6, with D tentatively TRBD1 (5 bases). The germline V and J ends were trimmed by 5 bases and 6 bases, with 17 bases remaining between them. The CDR3 contains 16 residues. CDR1 SGHVS and CDR2 FQNEAQ come from the germline V gene. The chain's CDR3 is CASSPKAGPTNSPLHF. CDR3 bases: TGTGCCAGCAGCCCGAAAGCAGGGCCTACTAATTCACCCCTCCACTTT.

This CDR3 is CASSPSWRRNTEAFF. The DNA for the CDR3 is TGTGCCAGCAGCCCTAGTTGGAGGAGGAACACTGAAGCTTTCTTT. This sequence joins TRBV27 and TRBJ1-1; no clear D gene. Germline CDR1 MNHEY, CDR2 SMNVEV (reference sequence). The CDR3 contains 15 residues. Trimming left V 6 bases short and J 1 base short, with 15 bases between.

The chain joins TRBV28 to TRBJ1-2, with TRBD1 identical over 12 bases. The CDR3 has 18 amino acids. Germline lookup yields CDR1 MDHEN and CDR2 SYDVKM. The V gene end was trimmed by 11 bases and the J gene end by 1 base; junction bases not matched to a gene: 17. CDR3 in DNA: TGTGCCGCTGGCCTGTCGGGGGGACAGGGGGCTTTTAACTATGGCTACACCTTC. Its translation is CAAGLSGGQGAFNYGYTF.

This clone has more than one count but fewer than ten. The genes are TRBV19 and TRBJ2-5; 8 bases fit TRBD1. V was clipped by 5 bases and J by 6 bases; unmatched bases: 8. The CDR3 sequence is 14 residues long. CDR1 is LNHDA, CDR2 SQIVND, per germline (reference sequence). In DNA form, the CDR3 reads TGTGCCAGTAGTCCGGACAGGGTACGAAAGACCCAGTACTTC. Residues: CASSPDRVRKTQYF.

The J gene is TRBJ1-2, the V gene TRBV9; 7 bases map to TRBD1. V lost 3 bases to trimming and J lost 4 bases; unmatched junction nucleotides: 6. CDR3 length equals 14 residues. Germline V gene sequence: CDR1 SGDLS, CDR2 YYNGEE. For the CDR3, the DNA is TGTGCCAGCAGCGACGACAGGGCCCCCTATGGCTACACCTTC. Amino acid sequence: CASSDDRAPYGYTF. Full variable domain (remainder filled in from reference TRBV9 and TRBJ1-2): DSGVTQTPKHLITATGQRVTLRCSPRSGDLSVYWYQQSLDQGLQFLIQYYNGEERAKGNILERFSAQQFPDLHSELNLSSLELGDSALYFCASSDDRAPYGYTFGSGTRLTVV.

CDR3 in DNA: TGTGCCAGCCTCCAAAGATTGCGGGGGCGCGGCTACGAGCAGTACTTC. This gives the protein CASLQRLRGRGYEQYF. This chain connects TRBV28 to TRBJ2-7; TRBD2 might be the D (7 bases). Germline V lookup: CDR1 MDHEN, CDR2 SYDVKM. Trimming shortened V by 8 bases and J by 3 bases, and 23 bases separated the two germline ends. This CDR3 contains 16 residues.

The J gene is TRBJ1-1, the V gene TRBV9; 9 positions agree with TRBD1. The length of the CDR3 is 14 residues. The trim removed 1 base at V and 4 bases at J, leaving 2 bases unmatched. In germline, CDR1 is SGDLS, CDR2 YYNGEE. CDR3 sequence reads: CASSVQGQGTEAFF. As DNA, the CDR3 is TGTGCCAGCAGCGTACAGGGACAGGGCACTGAAGCTTTCTTT.

V is TRBV28 and J is TRBJ2-3; D may be TRBD1 (6 bases). This CDR3 has 13 amino acids. V lost 6 bases and J lost 2, with 9 bases in between. Germline lookup yields CDR1 MDHEN and CDR2 SYDVKM. CDR3 bases: TGTGCCAGCAGGGACAGACTCACAGATACGCAGTATTTT. Protein product: CASRDRLTDTQYF.